The rows below give T cell receptor beta chains drawn from one sample of a study of beta chain features in type 1 diabetes. Libraries were prepared by immunoSEQ multiplex PCR; TCRdb keeps only in-frame clonotypes and omits some of them. The top ten hold around 0.022% of the sample, which has 600,000 to 700,000 clones, around 15% seen once. The specimen was naive CD4+ T cells from blood. Receptors originate from a man between 18 and 29 years old with type 1 diabetes. Both conserved end residues are part of each CDR3. D genes are given only for firm matches. Some rows mark clone size as missing; the rest say once, few, many or name a class of expanded clone.

clone_size	d_call	v_call	j_call	cdr3_nt	cdr3_aa
few	TRBD2	TRBV7-3	TRBJ2-3	TGTGCCAGCAGCCTCCTTAGCGGGGGGGATACGCAGTATTTT	CASSLLSGGDTQYF
few	-	TRBV10-3	TRBJ1-2	TGTGCCATCAGTTCCAAAGGACAGTCTAACTATGGCTACACCTTC	CAISSKGQSNYGYTF
few	-	TRBV4-1	TRBJ2-1	TGCGCCAGCAGCCAAGATATAGGTGACAATGAGCAGTTCTTC	CASSQDIGDNEQFF
few	-	TRBV6-5	TRBJ1-6	TGTGCCAGCAGTTACTCGAGCCAAGGCCGGAATTCACCCCTCCACTTT	CASSYSSQGRNSPLHF
-	TRBD1	TRBV7-9	TRBJ2-7	TGTGCCAGCAGCTTCTACAGGGGCCCCTACGAGCAGTACTTC	CASSFYRGPYEQYF
few	TRBD1	TRBV28	TRBJ1-4	TGTGCCAGCAGTTCAACCCAGGGGGCTGGGGAAAAACTGTTTTTT	CASSSTQGAGEKLFF
few	-	TRBV14	TRBJ2-7	TGTGCCAGCAGCCTCGACACTACCTACGAGCAGTACTTC	CASSLDTTYEQYF
few	-	TRBV4-1	TRBJ2-3	TGCGCCAGCAGCCAAGATAGGGGGGAAGATACGCAGTATTTT	CASSQDRGEDTQYF
-	-	TRBV25-1	TRBJ2-5	TGTGCCAGCAGTCCCCGGACAGCGGAGGAGACCCAGTACTTC	CASSPRTAEETQYF
-	-	TRBV7-2	TRBJ2-3	TGTGCCAGCAGCAAAGCGGAGGACGATACGCAGTATTTT	CASSKAEDDTQYF
once	-	TRBV7-9	TRBJ1-5	TGTGCCAGCAGCTTAGCAGGTAGCAATCAGCCCCAGCATTTT	CASSLAGSNQPQHF
-	-	TRBV9	TRBJ1-2	TGTGCCAGCAGCGAGTTCGGTGGCTACACCTTC	CASSEFGGYTF
once	-	TRBV6-5	TRBJ1-4	TGTGCCAGCAGTTACACTGGGGGCGAAAAACTGTTTTTT	CASSYTGGEKLFF
few	-	TRBV5-6	TRBJ1-1	TGTGCCAGCAGCCAGCAGGGACGGCTCACTGAAGCTTTCTTT	CASSQQGRLTEAFF
few	TRBD1	TRBV28	TRBJ1-5	TGTGCCAGCAGAACGACAGGGGAGGGACAGCCCCAGCATTTT	CASRTTGEGQPQHF
few	TRBD1	TRBV30	TRBJ1-5	TGTGCCTGGAGTCTGGACAGGGGGAATCAGCCCCAGCATTTT	CAWSLDRGNQPQHF
-	TRBD1	TRBV7-3	TRBJ2-2	TGTGCCAGCAGTGAGACAGGGTTATTATTTGGCGGGGAGCTGTTTTTT	CASSETGLLFGGELFF
once	-	TRBV5-1	TRBJ2-7	TGCGCCAGCAGCTTGCTGGTCGGCAGGGAGTACGAGCAGTACTTC	CASSLLVGREYEQYF
-	-	TRBV28	TRBJ1-2	TGTGCCAGCAGTTTACAGGCTGGCTACACCTTC	CASSLQAGYTF
few	-	TRBV19	TRBJ2-1	TGTGCCAGTAGCACCATATATGAGCAGTTCTTC	CASSTIYEQFF
-	-	TRBV15	TRBJ2-5	TGTGCCACCAGCAGAGATACGGGCCCTCAAGAGACCCAGTACTTC	CATSRDTGPQETQYF
few	-	TRBV30	TRBJ2-1	TGTGCCTGGAGTGGACTGACATACGAGCAGTTCTTC	CAWSGLTYEQFF
-	-	TRBV6-1	TRBJ1-5	TGTGCCAGCACCTATTCCGACGATCAGCCCCAGCATTTT	CASTYSDDQPQHF
many	-	TRBV30	TRBJ2-5	TGTGCCTGGAGTTTCAAGACAGCCCGGGACTTC	CAWSFKTARDF
few	-	TRBV30	TRBJ2-4	TGTGCCTGGAGTGGGCAAGAAAACATTCAGTACTTC	CAWSGQENIQYF
-	TRBD1	TRBV10-2	TRBJ2-7	TGCGCCAGCAGAGAACCGGGACAGGGGAAGTACGAGCAGTACTTC	CASREPGQGKYEQYF
few	TRBD2	TRBV15	TRBJ2-7	TGTGCCACCAGCATAATAGCGGGGGGTTTCTACGAGCAGTACTTC	CATSIIAGGFYEQYF
few	-	TRBV6-5	TRBJ2-1	TGTGCCAGCATGGTCCGGGGAGTCCTCTACAATGAGCAGTTCTTC	CASMVRGVLYNEQFF
-	-	TRBV5-4	TRBJ2-4	TGTGCCAGCAGCTTGGTGGTTGCTGACAGGATTTCTAAAAACATTCAGTACTTC	CASSLVVADRISKNIQYF
few	TRBD1	TRBV6-1	TRBJ1-5	TGTGCCAGCAGTGAAGGACAGGGTAGTCAGCCCCAGCATTTT	CASSEGQGSQPQHF
-	TRBD1	TRBV6-6	TRBJ1-2	TGTGCCAGCAGTGGGACAGGCGGAGGCTACACCTTC	CASSGTGGGYTF
few	TRBD1	TRBV19	TRBJ1-5	TGTGCCAGTAGTCAAACAGGGGGTGGACAGCCCCAGCATTTT	CASSQTGGGQPQHF
few	-	TRBV4-2	TRBJ1-1	TGTGCCAGCAGCCCAGACGCCCTCGGCCGTGAAGCTTTCTTT	CASSPDALGREAFF
few	TRBD1	TRBV28	TRBJ1-2	TGTGCCAGCAGACCAACAGGGGACTATGGCTACACCTTC	CASRPTGDYGYTF
few	TRBD1	TRBV28	TRBJ2-7	TGTGCCAGCAGTTCCGCGGGACAGGACTACGAGCAGTACTTC	CASSSAGQDYEQYF
-	-	TRBV14	TRBJ1-6	TGTGCCAGCAGCCCGACCGGGATCTCGTCACCCCTCCACTTT	CASSPTGISSPLHF
-	-	TRBV28	TRBJ2-6	TGTGCCAGCAGTTTAGCAGGGGCTGGGGCCAACGTCCTGACTTTC	CASSLAGAGANVLTF
few	-	TRBV9	TRBJ1-3	TGTGCCAGCAGCTCCCCGCTTAGCGCCTCTGGAAACACCATATATTTT	CASSSPLSASGNTIYF
few	-	TRBV29-1	TRBJ2-5	TGCAGCACCACAGATTACAGGGACGGTGGGACCCAGTACTTC	CSTTDYRDGGTQYF
-	-	TRBV4-1	TRBJ2-7	TGCGCCAGCAGCCAAGATCAGTCAACAGACTTCTCCTACGAGCAGTACTTC	CASSQDQSTDFSYEQYF
few	TRBD2	TRBV6-1	TRBJ2-7	TGTGCCAGCAGCTACGGCGGGGGGCGCGTGCAGTACTTC	CASSYGGGRVQYF
-	TRBD1	TRBV7-9	TRBJ1-1	TGTGCCAGCAGCTTAGGGACAGGGCTGAACACTGAAGCTTTCTTT	CASSLGTGLNTEAFF
-	-	TRBV4-2	TRBJ1-6	TGTGCCAGCAGCCAAGATCGCGTAGGGACTAATTCACCCCTCCACTTT	CASSQDRVGTNSPLHF
-	-	TRBV14	TRBJ2-2	TGTGCCAGCAGCCAGCGGGACAGCGCGAACACCGGGGAGCTGTTTTTT	CASSQRDSANTGELFF
-	-	TRBV6-6	TRBJ1-6	TGTGCCAGCAGTTACTTAGGGGCCGGGTATAATTCACCCCTCCACTTT	CASSYLGAGYNSPLHF
few	-	TRBV6-5	TRBJ2-6	TGTGCCAGCAGTTACGTAGACGCTGGGGCCAACGTCCTGACTTTC	CASSYVDAGANVLTF
-	-	TRBV6-6	TRBJ1-2	TGTGCCAGCAGTTACCCTGCTGAGGTTGGCTACACCTTC	CASSYPAEVGYTF
few	-	TRBV30	TRBJ1-2	TGTGCCTGGAGTGTACAGGGATTCTATGGCTACACCTTC	CAWSVQGFYGYTF
few	TRBD1	TRBV6-5	TRBJ1-4	TGTGCCAGCAGGACGGGACAGGGGGCGGGAAAACTGTTTTTT	CASRTGQGAGKLFF
-	TRBD2	TRBV15	TRBJ2-1	TGTGCCACCAGCAGAGATGGCGGGACTATATACAATGAGCAGTTCTTC	CATSRDGGTIYNEQFF
-	-	TRBV18	TRBJ1-2	TGTGCCAGCTCACCGGACAGAAACTATGGCTACACCTTC	CASSPDRNYGYTF
-	-	TRBV29-1	TRBJ1-4	TGCAGCGTTAATGTAGGGGAAAAACTGTTTTTT	CSVNVGEKLFF
few	-	TRBV7-6	TRBJ2-2	TGTGCCAGCAGCATACAGAGCACCGGGGAGCTGTTTTTT	CASSIQSTGELFF